This T cell receptor beta chain was documented in a study of blood T cells in healthy people across ages. Next came a second PCR, run for roughly 6 to 11 cycles, which used a sample-barcoded 5' primer along with a J-beta primer mix. MiXCR was run by TCRdb on the 5' RACE reads, yielding one entry per CDR3 protein. The sample includes approximately 1,100,000 distinct CDR3 sequences, 35% to 50% of them seen just once. Germline V gene data show CDR1 as KGHSH and CDR2 as LQKENI. The CDR3 is made up of 12 amino acids. In the case of this clonotype: At one end, the junction sequence differs from germline, possibly due to a read error.

The receptor comes from a woman aged 55 to 70 in good health. Sequencing was performed on blood. The genes are TRBV18 and TRBJ2-5; D gene unclear. CDR3 amino acids: CASAPSQETQYF. In nucleotides, the CDR3 is TGTGCCAGCGCACCAAGTCAAGAGACCCAGTACTTC.